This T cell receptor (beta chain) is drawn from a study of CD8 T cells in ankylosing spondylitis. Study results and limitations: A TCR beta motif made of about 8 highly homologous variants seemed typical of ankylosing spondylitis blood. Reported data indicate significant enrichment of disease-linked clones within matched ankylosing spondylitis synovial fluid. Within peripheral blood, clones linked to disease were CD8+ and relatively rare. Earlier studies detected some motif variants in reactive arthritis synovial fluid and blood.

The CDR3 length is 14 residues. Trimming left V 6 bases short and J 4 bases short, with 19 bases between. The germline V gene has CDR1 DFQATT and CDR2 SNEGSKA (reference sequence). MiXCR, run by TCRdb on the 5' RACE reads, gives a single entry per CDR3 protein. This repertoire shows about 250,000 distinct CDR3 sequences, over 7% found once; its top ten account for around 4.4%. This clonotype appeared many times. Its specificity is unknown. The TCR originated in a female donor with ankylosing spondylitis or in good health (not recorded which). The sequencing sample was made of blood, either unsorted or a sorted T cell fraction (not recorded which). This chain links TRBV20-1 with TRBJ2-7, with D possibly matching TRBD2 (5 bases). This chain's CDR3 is CSAVGNSVAYEQYF. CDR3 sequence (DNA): TGCAGTGCCGTAGGAAATAGCGTAGCATACGAGCAGTACTTC.